The 14 T cell receptor beta chains in this list originate from one sample, sequenced in a study of blood T cell repertoires in COVID-19. The method was immunoSEQ multiplex PCR; TCRdb's version includes in-frame clones alone and lacks a portion of them. In the table there are about 110,000 clones, less than 90% of which are singletons. The sample taken for sequencing was peripheral blood. Receptor source: a human donor in a cohort sampled during active COVID-19.

The chain is built from TRBV10-3 and TRBJ2-7; TRBD2 is a possible D gene (6 bases). V lost 5 bases and J 6 bases, leaving 14 bases between the germline ends. The CDR3 runs 13 residues. Germline-derived CDR1 and CDR2 are ENHRY and SYGVKD. CDR3: CAISQSGTGEQYV. The CDR3 region has the DNA TGTGCCATCAGTCAATCCGGGACTGGCGAGCAGTACGTC.

V usage is TRBV5-1 and J usage is TRBJ1-2; tentative D call: TRBD1 (5 bases). The CDR3 loop spans 14 amino acids. Trimming took off 4 bases at V and 5 bases at J, with 15 bases between the two ends. From germline, CDR1 is SGHRS and CDR2 YFSETQ. The CDR3 protein is CASSTGAAAYGYTF. DNA of the CDR3: TGCGCCAGCAGCACTGGGGCGGCAGCTTATGGCTACACCTTC.

Concerning this clone itself: Sequence at one end of the junction differs from germline and may be a read error. The chain combines TRBV7-2 with TRBJ2-4, with 7 bases that match TRBD1. The CDR3 spans 13 residues. CDR1 and CDR2 (germline): SGHTA, FQGNSA. In DNA form, the CDR3 reads TGTGCCAGCAGCTTAGGAGACCGACAGGGTGGGAACTTC. This translates into CASSLGDRQGGNF.

In this sample, this clone turned up once. V gene TRBV7-2 combines with J gene TRBJ2-2; maybe TRBD1 (6 bases). The length of the CDR3 is 15 residues. V was clipped by 1 base and J by 1 base, with 7 bases between them. The V gene's germline CDR1 is SGHTA and CDR2 FQGNSA. CDR3 DNA sequence: TGTGCCAGCAGCTTAGGGACAGTGAACACCGGGGAGCTGTTTTTT. Translating gives CASSLGTVNTGELFF.

The genes are TRBV5-4 and TRBJ1-4; D is perhaps TRBD1 (6 bases). The V end lost 2 bases, the J end lost 4 bases, and 9 bases lay between the germline ends. The germline V gene encodes CDR1 SGHNT and CDR2 YYREEE (reference sequence). The CDR3 contains 14 residues. Here the CDR3 reads CASSFGQFNEKLFF. For the CDR3, the DNA is TGTGCCAGCAGCTTCGGACAGTTTAATGAAAAACTGTTTTTT.

The chain has TRBV4-2 and TRBJ1-1; D is uncertain. The CDR3 sequence is 15 residues long. CDR1 LGHNA and CDR2 YNFKEQ come from the germline V gene. V lost 0 bases to trimming and J lost 0 bases, with 8 bases between them. This CDR3 reads CASSQDWALNTEAFF. DNA of the CDR3: TGTGCCAGCAGCCAAGATTGGGCCCTGAACACTGAAGCTTTCTTT.

J is TRBJ2-7 and V is TRBV7-2, with a possible D match to TRBD2 (5 bases). V lost 2 bases, J lost 3 bases, and 17 bases lay in between. Germline assignment: CDR1 SGHTA and CDR2 FQGNSA. CDR3 length equals 16 residues. CDR3 in amino acids: CASSLSGIPQIYEQYV. The CDR3 nucleotides read TGTGCCAGCAGCTTATCGGGGATTCCCCAAATCTACGAGCAGTACGTC.

CDR3 loop: CATSRGQGLYGYTF. The CDR3 coding sequence is TGTGCCACCAGCAGAGGACAGGGCTTATATGGCTACACCTTC. V gene TRBV15 combines with J gene TRBJ1-2; TRBD1 matches at 7 bases. Germline CDR1 is LNHNV and CDR2 is YYDKDF (reference sequence). The V gene end was trimmed by 1 base and the J gene end by 5 bases; junction bases not matched to a gene: 4. The CDR3 runs 14 residues.

This clone was counted only a few times. This rearrangement joins TRBV6-2 or TRBV6-3 to TRBJ1-2; D ambiguous. Germline CDR1 is MNHEY and CDR2 is SVGEGT. V lost 2 bases to trimming and J lost 4 bases, with 8 bases between them. The CDR3 covers 13 residues. The DNA for the CDR3 is TGTGCCAGCAGTTACGGCAGAAGCTATGGCTACACCTTC. Protein: CASSYGRSYGYTF.

This chain links TRBV5-8 with TRBJ1-3; D may be TRBD1 (5 bases). The CDR3 sequence is 11 residues long. V was shortened by 2 bases and J by 10 bases, with 7 bases between the two germline ends. Per the germline V gene, CDR1 is SGHTS and CDR2 is YDEGEE. The CDR3, as DNA: TGTGCCAGCAGCTTTCGGGGGACCATATATTTT. Translating gives CASSFRGTIYF.

The genes are TRBV13 and TRBJ2-3; 11 nucleotides line up with TRBD2. The CDR3 has 17 residues. Germline values: CDR1 PRHDT, CDR2 FYEKMQ (reference sequence). J was trimmed by 3 bases and V by 4 bases; bases with no gene match: 9. The CDR3 DNA reads TGTGCCAGCAGCTCCGTACTAGCGGGAGTTGGAACAGATACGCAGTATTTT. Protein sequence: CASSSVLAGVGTDTQYF.

The chain has TRBV5-1 and TRBJ2-5; 7 nucleotides agree with TRBD2. The germline CDR1 and CDR2 sequences are SGHRS and YFSETQ. CDR3 length: 17 residues. V lost 4 bases and J lost 2; bases outside the gene matches: 14. The CDR3 reads CASSRSIAGAVQETQYF. CDR3 nucleotides: TGCGCCAGCAGCCGATCTATTGCGGGAGCGGTTCAAGAGACCCAGTACTTC.

This rearrangement joins TRBV25-1 to TRBJ2-5; TRBD2 aligns across 14 bases. The junction had 15 bases not matched to a gene; V was cut back by 8 bases and J by 4 bases. The CDR3 sequence is 18 residues long. The germline V gene encodes CDR1 MGHDK and CDR2 SYGVNS. CDR3 protein: CASGGGGTSGRRVETQYF. As DNA, the CDR3 is TGTGCCAGCGGCGGGGGGGGGACTAGCGGGAGAAGGGTAGAGACCCAGTACTTC.

This chain connects TRBV19 to TRBJ2-2; TRBD2 agrees at 10 bases. The CDR3 runs 15 residues. Trimming took 7 bases from V and 2 from J; bases not matched to a gene: 4. The germline CDR1 and CDR2 sequences are LNHDA and SQIVND (reference sequence). In nucleotides, the CDR3 is TGTGCCAGTAACGGACTAGCGGTTAACACCGGGGAGCTGTTTTTT. This translates into CASNGLAVNTGELFF.